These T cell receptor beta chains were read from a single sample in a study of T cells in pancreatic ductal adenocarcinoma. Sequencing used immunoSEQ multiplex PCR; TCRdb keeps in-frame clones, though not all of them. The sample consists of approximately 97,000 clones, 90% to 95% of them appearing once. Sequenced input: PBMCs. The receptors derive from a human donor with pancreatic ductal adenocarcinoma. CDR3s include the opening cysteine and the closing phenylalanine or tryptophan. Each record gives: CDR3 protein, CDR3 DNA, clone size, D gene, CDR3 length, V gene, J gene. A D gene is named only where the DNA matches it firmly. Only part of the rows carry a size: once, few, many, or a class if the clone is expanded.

CDR3aa: CASSLRGVDGYTF
CDR3nt: TGTGCCAGCAGTTTACGGGGGGTAGATGGCTACACCTTC
abundance: -
d_gene: -
len: 13
v_gene: TRBV27
j_gene: TRBJ1-2

CDR3aa: CASSDREKFYEQYF
CDR3nt: TGTGCCAGTAGTGACCGGGAAAAATTCTACGAGCAGTACTTC
abundance: -
d_gene: -
len: 14
v_gene: TRBV19
j_gene: TRBJ2-7

CDR3aa: CASSKPGGNEQFF
CDR3nt: TGTGCCAGCAGCAAACCCGGGGGCAATGAGCAGTTCTTC
abundance: -
d_gene: -
len: 13
v_gene: TRBV5-4
j_gene: TRBJ2-1

CDR3aa: CASSRGNQETQYF
CDR3nt: TGTGCCAGCAGCAGGGGTAACCAAGAGACCCAGTACTTC
abundance: once
d_gene: -
len: 13
v_gene: TRBV6-1
j_gene: TRBJ2-5

CDR3aa: CASSPLAGGYNEQFF
CDR3nt: TGTGCCAGCAGCCCCCTAGCGGGAGGGTACAATGAGCAGTTCTTC
abundance: -
d_gene: TRBD2
len: 15
v_gene: TRBV7-2
j_gene: TRBJ2-1

CDR3aa: CASSPGLAGVNNEQFF
CDR3nt: TGCGCCAGCAGCCCGGGACTAGCGGGAGTCAACAATGAGCAGTTCTTC
abundance: -
d_gene: TRBD2
len: 16
v_gene: TRBV5-1
j_gene: TRBJ2-1

CDR3aa: CASSGGQGITEAFF
CDR3nt: TGTGCCAGTAGTGGAGGACAGGGGATCACTGAAGCTTTCTTT
abundance: -
d_gene: TRBD1
len: 14
v_gene: TRBV19
j_gene: TRBJ1-1

CDR3aa: CASKSYNEQFF
CDR3nt: TGCGCCAGCAAGAGCTACAATGAGCAGTTCTTC
abundance: -
d_gene: -
len: 11
v_gene: TRBV10-2
j_gene: TRBJ2-1

CDR3aa: CASSQGGLLSYNEQFF
CDR3nt: TGCGCCAGCAGCCAAGGGGGCCTCCTGTCCTACAATGAGCAGTTCTTC
abundance: -
d_gene: -
len: 16
v_gene: TRBV4-3
j_gene: TRBJ2-1

CDR3aa: CASSFSAGLSEAFF
CDR3nt: TGCGCCAGCAGCTTCTCGGCAGGGCTCTCGGAAGCTTTCTTT
abundance: -
d_gene: -
len: 14
v_gene: TRBV5-1
j_gene: TRBJ1-1

CDR3aa: CASSLGPGNQPQHF
CDR3nt: TGTGCCAGCAGCTTAGGTCCGGGCAATCAGCCCCAGCATTTT
abundance: few
d_gene: -
len: 14
v_gene: TRBV7-6
j_gene: TRBJ1-5

CDR3aa: CAISGTSGDYNEQFF
CDR3nt: TGTGCCATCAGTGGGACTAGCGGGGACTACAATGAGCAGTTCTTC
abundance: -
d_gene: TRBD2
len: 15
v_gene: TRBV10-3
j_gene: TRBJ2-1

CDR3aa: CASTPTPGTDTQYF
CDR3nt: TGTGCCAGCACCCCAACCCCAGGGACAGATACGCAGTATTTT
abundance: -
d_gene: -
len: 14
v_gene: TRBV6-1
j_gene: TRBJ2-3

CDR3aa: CASSVDWGLAATGELFF
CDR3nt: TGTGCCAGCAGCGTAGACTGGGGACTAGCGGCCACCGGGGAGCTGTTTTTT
abundance: -
d_gene: TRBD2
len: 17
v_gene: TRBV9
j_gene: TRBJ2-2

CDR3aa: CASSPQGRGYTF
CDR3nt: TGTGCCAGCAGTCCTCAGGGGCGCGGCTACACCTTC
abundance: -
d_gene: -
len: 12
v_gene: TRBV28
j_gene: TRBJ1-2

CDR3aa: CASSPTPHSGQYEQYF
CDR3nt: TGTGCCAGCAGTCCCACCCCCCACAGTGGCCAATACGAGCAGTACTTC
abundance: -
d_gene: -
len: 16
v_gene: TRBV27
j_gene: TRBJ2-7

CDR3aa: CASSPTPTETYEQYF
CDR3nt: TGTGCCAGCAGCCCAACCCCGACTGAAACCTACGAGCAGTACTTC
abundance: -
d_gene: -
len: 15
v_gene: TRBV9
j_gene: TRBJ2-7

CDR3aa: CASSLTLAVITDTQYF
CDR3nt: TGTGCCAGCAGCCTCACTTTAGCGGTAATCACAGATACGCAGTATTTT
abundance: -
d_gene: -
len: 16
v_gene: TRBV5-6
j_gene: TRBJ2-3

CDR3aa: CASSKGDRGHSYEQYF
CDR3nt: TGTGCCAGCAGCAAGGGGGACAGGGGGCACTCCTACGAGCAGTACTTC
abundance: -
d_gene: -
len: 16
v_gene: TRBV21-1
j_gene: TRBJ2-7

CDR3aa: CASSYSGQIETQYF
CDR3nt: TGTGCCAGCAGTTACTCGGGACAGATCGAGACCCAGTACTTC
abundance: -
d_gene: TRBD1
len: 14
v_gene: TRBV6-5
j_gene: TRBJ2-5

CDR3aa: CASSALGGLRTDTQYF
CDR3nt: TGTGCCAGCAGCGCCCTGGGGGGATTGAGGACAGATACGCAGTATTTT
abundance: -
d_gene: -
len: 16
v_gene: TRBV5-4
j_gene: TRBJ2-3

CDR3aa: CASSVRDSSFYEQYF
CDR3nt: TGTGCCAGCAGTGTCCGGGACAGTTCCTTCTACGAGCAGTACTTC
abundance: -
d_gene: TRBD1
len: 15
v_gene: TRBV6-1
j_gene: TRBJ2-7

CDR3aa: CASSSLPTGRKLFF
CDR3nt: TGTGCCAGCAGTTCTTTACCGACAGGGAGGAAACTGTTTTTT
abundance: -
d_gene: TRBD1
len: 14
v_gene: TRBV27
j_gene: TRBJ1-4

CDR3aa: CASSPDQTGVGEQYF
CDR3nt: TGTGCCAGCTCACCGGACCAGACAGGTGTAGGCGAGCAGTACTTC
abundance: -
d_gene: -
len: 15
v_gene: TRBV18
j_gene: TRBJ2-7

CDR3aa: CASSQSRGQGRSGNTIYF
CDR3nt: TGTGCCAGCAGCCAATCTCGAGGACAGGGGAGGTCTGGAAACACCATATATTTT
abundance: -
d_gene: TRBD1
len: 18
v_gene: TRBV16
j_gene: TRBJ1-3

CDR3aa: CASSLGTSGRGGSYNEQFF
CDR3nt: TGTGCCAGCAGCCTCGGGACTAGCGGGAGAGGGGGCTCCTACAATGAGCAGTTCTTC
abundance: -
d_gene: TRBD2
len: 19
v_gene: TRBV11-2
j_gene: TRBJ2-1

CDR3aa: CASMKGDGYEQYF
CDR3nt: TGTGCCAGCATGAAAGGGGATGGGTACGAGCAGTACTTC
abundance: -
d_gene: -
len: 13
v_gene: TRBV28
j_gene: TRBJ2-7

CDR3aa: CASSLRAGWGTDTQYF
CDR3nt: TGTGCCAGCAGCTTGCGGGCGGGATGGGGCACAGATACGCAGTATTTT
abundance: -
d_gene: -
len: 16
v_gene: TRBV5-6
j_gene: TRBJ2-3

CDR3aa: CASSLVGAGSGELFF
CDR3nt: TGTGCCAGCAGCTTGGTTGGGGCCGGATCCGGGGAGCTGTTTTTT
abundance: -
d_gene: -
len: 15
v_gene: TRBV5-6
j_gene: TRBJ2-2

CDR3aa: CASSFSQGYEQYF
CDR3nt: TGTGCCAGCAGCTTCTCACAGGGCTACGAGCAGTACTTC
abundance: -
d_gene: -
len: 13
v_gene: TRBV11-3
j_gene: TRBJ2-7

CDR3aa: CASSSRQGEQPQHF
CDR3nt: TGTGCCAGCAGCTCTCGACAGGGAGAGCAGCCCCAGCATTTT
abundance: -
d_gene: TRBD1
len: 14
v_gene: TRBV28
j_gene: TRBJ1-5

CDR3aa: CAISEFSGNSGANVLTF
CDR3nt: TGTGCCATCAGTGAGTTTAGCGGGAATTCTGGGGCCAACGTCCTGACTTTC
abundance: -
d_gene: TRBD2
len: 17
v_gene: TRBV10-3
j_gene: TRBJ2-6

CDR3aa: CASSYSRTRNEQFF
CDR3nt: TGTGCCAGCAGTTACTCCCGGACTAGAAATGAGCAGTTCTTC
abundance: -
d_gene: TRBD2
len: 14
v_gene: TRBV6-6
j_gene: TRBJ2-1

CDR3aa: CASSRETVEGDTQYF
CDR3nt: TGTGCCAGCAGCCGGGAGACAGTGGAGGGAGATACGCAGTATTTT
abundance: -
d_gene: -
len: 15
v_gene: TRBV9
j_gene: TRBJ2-3

CDR3aa: CASSFQGGGYTF
CDR3nt: TGTGCCAGCAGCTTTCAGGGGGGCGGCTACACCTTC
abundance: -
d_gene: TRBD1
len: 12
v_gene: TRBV7-9
j_gene: TRBJ1-2

CDR3aa: CASRPLESTDTQYF
CDR3nt: TGCGCCAGCCGACCCTTGGAGAGCACAGATACGCAGTATTTT
abundance: -
d_gene: -
len: 14
v_gene: TRBV5-1
j_gene: TRBJ2-3

CDR3aa: CASSLGAQGTDTQYF
CDR3nt: TGTGCCAGCAGCTTAGGGGCCCAGGGCACAGATACGCAGTATTTT
abundance: -
d_gene: -
len: 15
v_gene: TRBV11-2
j_gene: TRBJ2-3

CDR3aa: CASSSGEGYEQYF
CDR3nt: TGTGCCAGCAGCTCAGGGGAGGGCTACGAGCAGTACTTC
abundance: -
d_gene: -
len: 13
v_gene: TRBV5-4
j_gene: TRBJ2-7

CDR3aa: CASSLAIGEYSYEQYF
CDR3nt: TGTGCCAGCAGCTTAGCGATTGGGGAGTACTCCTACGAGCAGTACTTC
abundance: -
d_gene: -
len: 16
v_gene: TRBV11-2
j_gene: TRBJ2-7

CDR3aa: CASGLGSTSGAADTQYF
CDR3nt: TGTGCTAGTGGTTTGGGATCGACTAGCGGGGCGGCAGATACGCAGTATTTT
abundance: -
d_gene: TRBD2
len: 17
v_gene: TRBV12-5
j_gene: TRBJ2-3

CDR3aa: CASSVTRDRGGDEQFF
CDR3nt: TGTGCCAGCAGCGTCACCCGGGACAGGGGGGGGGATGAGCAGTTCTTC
abundance: -
d_gene: TRBD1
len: 16
v_gene: TRBV7-8
j_gene: TRBJ2-1